This TCR beta chain was sequenced for a study of blood T cell repertoires in COVID-19. The overall study: From the United States, Italy and Spain came samples of acute and convalescent COVID-19. Nucleic acid was either cDNA or gDNA, and it came from T cells, B-cell-depleted T cells, or PBMCs.

It was within 2 weeks before study entry that exposed participants met a COVID-19 case. This clone has only one observation. Method: immunoSEQ multiplex PCR; TCRdb's copy keeps in-frame clones and lacks some. The table shows roughly 380,000 clones, with more than 70% occurring only once. Sequenced input: PBMCs or T cells enriched from blood (not recorded which). This clonotype originated in a woman aged 30 to 39 who had been exposed to COVID-19.

The CDR3: CAISEGLSQETQYF. The CDR3 nucleotides read TGTGCCATCAGTGAGGGCCTTTCACAAGAGACCCAGTACTTC. V and J are TRBV10-3 and TRBJ2-5; D call uncertain. This CDR3 comprises 14 residues. Germline CDR1 reads ENHRY; CDR2 reads SYGVKD. Trimming took 2 bases from V and 2 from J, leaving 9 bases between them.